One sample yielded the 13 T cell receptor beta chains listed below, sequenced in a study of CD8+CD57+ T cells in acquired aplastic anemia. Genomic DNA, serving as template, underwent TCR beta VDJ and CDR3 profiling. TCRdb fed the reads into MiXCR, producing one record per CDR3 protein. The data hold around 170,000 distinct CDR3 sequences, with approximately 45% observed a single time. The sample consisted of sorted CD4+, CD8+, or CD8+CD57+ T cells (not recorded which) from PBMCs. Every receptor here comes from a human donor in good health.

The rearrangement uses TRBV10-3 and TRBJ2-7; D is unresolved. Trimming shortened V by 10 bases and J by 2 bases, and 12 bases separated the two germline ends. CDR3 length equals 12 residues. Germline V gene lookup returns CDR1 ENHRY and CDR2 SYGVKD. The CDR3 DNA sequence: TGTGCCAGCAGCCCGTCGACCTACGAGCAGTACTTC. Its translation: CASSPSTYEQYF.

CDR3 residues: CSVTGMGTEAFF. The CDR3 bases are TGCAGCGTTACAGGGATGGGCACTGAAGCTTTCTTT. The chain combines TRBV29-1 with TRBJ1-1; D may be TRBD1 (6 bases). Germline CDR1 is SQVTM and CDR2 is ANQGSEA. The CDR3 extends over 12 amino acids. Trimming stripped 5 bases from V and 4 bases from J, with 11 bases between.

Only a few counts were recorded for this clonotype. The chain employs TRBV29-1 and TRBJ2-1; D gene unclear. The CDR3 loop spans 10 amino acids. Germline V gene lookup returns CDR1 SQVTM and CDR2 ANQGSEA. V lost 4 bases and J lost 7, with 5 bases in between. The CDR3 loop reads CSVASNEQFF. DNA of the CDR3: TGCAGCGTTGCCTCGAATGAGCAGTTCTTC.

V gene TRBV7-8 combines with J gene TRBJ2-7; D is possibly TRBD1 (6 bases). The CDR3 is 15 amino acids. CDR1 and CDR2 from the germline V gene are SGHVS and FQNEAQ. With 5 bases removed from V and 4 bases from J, the gap between germline ends came to 18 bases. The CDR3 sequence is CASSPSLGRGYEQYF. The CDR3 bases are TGTGCCAGCAGCCCCTCCCTCGGCAGGGGATACGAGCAGTACTTC. Variable domain in full (rest from reference TRBV7-8 and TRBJ2-7): GAGVSQSPRYKVAKRGQDVALRCDPISGHVSLFWYQQALGQGPEFLTYFQNEAQLDKSGLPSDRFFAERPEGSVSTLKIQRTQQEDSAVYLCASSPSLGRGYEQYFGPGTRLTVT.

This clonotype was seen repeatedly, ten times or more. The chain recombines TRBV20-1 with TRBJ2-1; TRBD2 aligns across 16 bases. The CDR3 extends over 18 amino acids. Germline-derived CDR1 and CDR2 are DFQATT and SNEGSKA (reference sequence). V dropped 4 bases and J dropped 4; count of bases not matched to a gene: 10. The DNA of the CDR3 is TGCAGTGCTACGGGACTAGCGGGAGGGATGCCGTTTTACAATGAGCAGTTCTTC. Its protein product is CSATGLAGGMPFYNEQFF.

The gene calls are TRBV7-2 and TRBJ1-5; no reliable D call. Germline CDR1 reads SGHTA; CDR2 reads FQGNSA. V dropped 1 base and J dropped 7 bases, with 8 bases sitting between them. There are 13 residues in the CDR3. In nucleotides, the CDR3 is TGTGCCAGCAGCTTAGGTGACGGGCAGCCCCAGCATTTT. It specifies CASSLGDGQPQHF.

This clonotype is a singleton in its sample. This chain connects TRBV10-2 to TRBJ1-6; D not certain. V gave up 6 bases and J gave up 5 bases, with 11 bases separating them. This CDR3 is 14 amino acids long. From germline, CDR1 is WSHSY and CDR2 SAAADI. The CDR3 DNA is TGCGCCAGCAGATCCGGACGGAATAATTCACCCCTCCACTTT. Translation gives CASRSGRNNSPLHF.

The genes are TRBV20-1 and TRBJ1-5; D uncertain. Germline loops: CDR1 DFQATT, CDR2 SNEGSKA (reference sequence). V lost 2 bases to trimming and J lost 0 bases, with 8 bases between them. CDR3 size: 14 residues. Here the CDR3 reads CSARTVYSNQPQHF. The CDR3, as DNA: TGCAGTGCTAGAACAGTTTATAGCAATCAGCCCCAGCATTTT.

The rearrangement uses TRBV7-7 and TRBJ2-7; a weak D match, TRBD1 (6 bases). CDR1 and CDR2 (germline): SSHAT, FNYEAQ (reference sequence). The CDR3 sequence is 12 residues long. DNA for the CDR3: TGTGCTAACAGACAGGCTTCCGGCGAGCAGTACTTC. It is translated as CANRQASGEQYF.

The chain combines TRBV9 with TRBJ2-5; D is unclear. Deletions cut 3 bases from V and 2 bases from J, with 8 bases between. The CDR3 spans 13 residues. Germline assignment: CDR1 SGDLS and CDR2 YYNGEE. The CDR3 here is CASSGGRQETQYF. DNA for the CDR3: TGTGCCAGCAGCGGGGGTAGGCAAGAGACCCAGTACTTC.

This clonotype was recorded at least ten times. This chain connects TRBV12-3 or TRBV12-4 to TRBJ1-2, with a possible D match to TRBD1 (6 bases). This CDR3 has 15 residues. Trimming removed 2 bases from V and 4 bases from J, with 14 bases in between. CDR3 loop: CASSLINRVAYGYTF. For the CDR3, the DNA is TGTGCCAGCAGTTTAATCAACAGGGTAGCCTATGGCTACACCTTC.

Ten or more counts support this clonotype. The chain recombines TRBV20-1 with TRBJ2-5; 7 bases agree with TRBD2. The CDR3 is 15 residues long. With V trimmed by 3 bases and J by 4 bases, 11 bases remained unmatched. Germline V gene sequence: CDR1 DFQATT, CDR2 SNEGSKA (reference sequence). The CDR3 nucleotides are TGCAGTGCTAGGGGGGGGACGAGCGAGGGAGAGACCCAGTACTTC. Translation: CSARGGTSEGETQYF.

This clonotype was counted ten times or more. The chain joins TRBV7-9 to TRBJ2-5, with D perhaps TRBD1 or TRBD2 (6 bases each). Germline-derived CDR1 and CDR2 are SEHNR and FQNEAQ (reference sequence). V lost 0 bases, J lost 5 bases, and 10 bases lay in between. There are 14 residues in the CDR3. Here the CDR3 reads CASSLARGGETQYF. The DNA for the CDR3 is TGTGCCAGCAGCTTAGCGCGAGGGGGGGAGACCCAGTACTTC.